This TCR beta chain was profiled in a study of blood T cell repertoires in COVID-19. As for the study in general: Sources were T cells, B-cell-depleted T cells, or PBMCs; the material itself was cDNA or gDNA.

Sequencing used immunoSEQ multiplex PCR; TCRdb keeps in-frame clones, though not all of them. The sample includes around 23,000 clones, 75% to 90% of them seen just once. V shed 4 bases and J 4 bases; nucleotides not matched to a gene: 5. Germline CDR1 SQVTM, CDR2 ANQGSEA. This CDR3 contains 13 residues. This sequence was found in a human donor with acute or convalescent COVID-19. The donor label of this sample is uncertain. The chain joins TRBV29-1 to TRBJ1-2, with 8 positions matching TRBD1. The specimen sequenced was peripheral blood. This CDR3 is CSVVDRAAYGYTF. In DNA, the CDR3 is TGCAGCGTTGTGGACAGGGCTGCCTATGGCTACACCTTC. Full variable domain (outside the CDR3, taken from reference TRBV29-1 and TRBJ1-2): SAVISQKPSRDICQRGTSLTIQCQVDSQVTMMFWYRQQPGQSLTLIATANQGSEATYESGFVIDKFPISRPNLTFSTLTVSNMSPEDSSIYLCSVVDRAAYGYTFGSGTRLTVV.